This record concerns one T cell receptor beta chain sequence. This entry comes from a study of blood T cell repertoires in COVID-19. Background on the study: T cells, B-cell-depleted T cells, or PBMCs supplied cDNA or gDNA.

Only in-frame clones appear in the TCRdb table, and some are missing; sequencing was by immunoSEQ multiplex PCR. This sample has 200,000 to 250,000 clones, with approximately 80% found just once. CDR3 size: 17 residues. V trimming: 1 base; J trimming: 6 bases; junction bases outside the gene matches: 8. CDR1 is LNHDA and CDR2 is SQIVND in the germline V gene (reference sequence). The sequenced material came from peripheral blood. This sequence joins TRBV19 and TRBJ2-2, with 10 bases matching TRBD2. The receptor's source is a woman of 80 years or more with COVID-19, enrolled during active disease. Here the CDR3 DNA reads TGTGCCAGTAGTATAGCTCTGCTAGCGGGAGTAGCCGGGGAGCTGTTTTTT. Protein sequence: CASSIALLAGVAGELFF.